Listed below are T cell receptor beta chains from one sample, sequenced in a study of cytomegalovirus exposure and HLA in healthy donors. The data were produced by immunoSEQ multiplex PCR, yet TCRdb's version contains in-frame clones alone and is incomplete. The sample lists 110,000 or so clones; approximately 67% were seen once. The sample consisted of PBMCs. These receptors all come from a man aged 18-30 years in good health and CMV-seropositive. CDR3s include the opening cysteine and the closing phenylalanine or tryptophan. Each record gives: J gene, V gene, D gene, clone size, CDR3 DNA, CDR3 protein. A D gene is named only where the DNA matches it firmly. The size entry is marked missing in some rows and otherwise reads once, few, many or a size class.

>TRBJ1-1|TRBV6-5|TRBD1|NA
TGTGCCAGCAGATCGGACAGGGCGAGTAACACTGAAGCTTTCTTT
CASRSDRASNTEAFF
>TRBJ2-2|TRBV6-1|NA|NA
TGTGCCAGCAGTGAAGTCGGCGGGGAGCTGTTTTTT
CASSEVGGELFF
>TRBJ2-6|TRBV6-5|NA|NA
TGTGCCAGCAGTCCAACAGGCTCTGGGGCCAACGTCCTGACTTTC
CASSPTGSGANVLTF
>TRBJ2-7|TRBV11-2|TRBD2|NA
TGTGCCAGCAGCAACCCGGCCGGGGGGGACTCCTACGAGCAGTACTTC
CASSNPAGGDSYEQYF
>TRBJ1-2|TRBV7-4|NA|NA
TGTGCCAGCAGCTGGACCTACAGGGTCCCGGGTGGCTACACCTTC
CASSWTYRVPGGYTF
>TRBJ2-1|TRBV30|TRBD1|NA
TGTGCCTGGAGTCCAAGTGACAGGGACAGCAATGAGCAGTTCTTC
CAWSPSDRDSNEQFF
>TRBJ2-7|TRBV6-5|TRBD1|few
TGTGCCAGCAGTTACTCCTGGACAGGATCCTACGAGCAGTACTTC
CASSYSWTGSYEQYF
>TRBJ1-5|TRBV6-1|TRBD1|NA
TGTGCCAGCAGTGGGACAGGACCTTATAGCAATCAGCCCCAGCATTTT
CASSGTGPYSNQPQHF
>TRBJ2-3|TRBV28|NA|NA
TGTGCCAGCAGGCGGACAGATACGCAGTATTTT
CASRRTDTQYF
>TRBJ2-4|TRBV11-3|NA|NA
TGTGCCAGCAGCTTAAGTCAGGGGTTAGCCAAAAACATTCAGTACTTC
CASSLSQGLAKNIQYF
>TRBJ2-2|TRBV7-6|TRBD1|NA
TGTGCCAGCAGCTTGGACAGGGGGCTTAAGGTCACCGGGGAGCTGTTTTTT
CASSLDRGLKVTGELFF
>TRBJ1-2|TRBV5-4|TRBD1|NA
TGTGCCAGCAGCATAGGGACAGGGCCAGCTAACTATGGCTACACCTTC
CASSIGTGPANYGYTF
>TRBJ2-1|TRBV5-6|TRBD2|NA
TGTGCCAGCAGTGGACTAGCGGGGGGTAGCTCCTACAATGAGCAGTTCTTC
CASSGLAGGSSYNEQFF
>TRBJ1-3|TRBV7-3|TRBD1|NA
TGTGCCAGCAGCTTCCAGGACAGGCAAAGAACTTCGAGCTCTGGAAACACCATATATTTT
CASSFQDRQRTSSSGNTIYF
>TRBJ2-1|TRBV2|NA|NA
TGTGCCAGTGCGGCGGGCAGGGGTTCCTACAATGAGCAGTTCTTC
CASAAGRGSYNEQFF
>TRBJ2-1|TRBV4-1|TRBD1|NA
TGCGCCAGCAGCCAAGATCCAGAGCCGGGACAGGGTATCCGCTCCTACAATGAGCAGTTCTTC
CASSQDPEPGQGIRSYNEQFF
>TRBJ2-1|TRBV10-2|TRBD2|NA
TGCGCCAGCAGTGGTAATAGCGGGGAATACAATGAGCAGTTCTTC
CASSGNSGEYNEQFF
>TRBJ1-1|TRBV6-6|NA|NA
TGTGCCAGCAGTTACTCCGCAGGGTTGGCTGAAGCTTTCTTT
CASSYSAGLAEAFF
>TRBJ1-6|TRBV6-5|TRBD1|once
TGTGCCAGCAGTCGTCAGGGGGAAAGGACCCTCCACTTT
CASSRQGERTLHF
>TRBJ2-3|TRBV6-4|TRBD2|few
TGTGCCAGCAGTGACTCGACTAGCGGGGACACAGATACGCAGTATTTT
CASSDSTSGDTDTQYF
>TRBJ1-4|TRBV29-1|NA|NA
TGCAGCGTTGAGGGGGGAGCCACAACTAATGAAAAACTGTTTTTT
CSVEGGATTNEKLFF
>TRBJ1-5|TRBV5-1|NA|NA
TGCGCCAGCAGCTCCGTCGGGGGTGGGCAGCCCCAGCATTTT
CASSSVGGGQPQHF
>TRBJ1-2|TRBV10-2|NA|NA
TGCGCCAGCAGGGACAGTAACTATGGCTACACCTTC
CASRDSNYGYTF
>TRBJ1-6|TRBV5-1|NA|few
TGCGCCAGCAGCTTAACCGACAGCTCTAATTCACCCCTCCACTTT
CASSLTDSSNSPLHF
>TRBJ1-2|TRBV6-4|NA|NA
TGTGCCAGCAGTGACTCCGACAGAGTCTATGGCTACACCTTC
CASSDSDRVYGYTF
>TRBJ1-2|TRBV5-1|NA|NA
TGCGCCAGCAGCCGGGAGAGTGGTGGCTACACCTTC
CASSRESGGYTF
>TRBJ2-3|TRBV5-1|NA|NA
TGCGCCAGCAGCAGAGACAAGACCACAGATACGCAGTATTTT
CASSRDKTTDTQYF
>TRBJ2-5|TRBV19|TRBD1|NA
TGTGCCACCGCGGCAGGGGGCTGGGAGACCCAGTACTTC
CATAAGGWETQYF
>TRBJ2-1|TRBV6-5|TRBD1|NA
TGTGCCAGCAGTGCGGGACAGGGGATAGCGGAGTTCTTC
CASSAGQGIAEFF
>TRBJ2-4|TRBV7-8|TRBD1|NA
TGTGCCAGCAGCTCCAGGGGGCGCGGGGCCAAAAACATTCAGTACTTC
CASSSRGRGAKNIQYF
>TRBJ2-5|TRBV4-1|TRBD1|once
TGCGCCAGCAGCCAGAACTCTAGGACAGGGCTAGGGGAGACCCAGTACTTC
CASSQNSRTGLGETQYF
>TRBJ2-5|TRBV2|NA|NA
TGTGCCAGCAAGCGGACAGAGCAAGAGACCCAGTACTTC
CASKRTEQETQYF
>TRBJ2-1|TRBV7-6|NA|NA
TGTGCCAGCAGCCCCCGCGACGCCGAGGGTTACAATGAGCAGTTCTTC
CASSPRDAEGYNEQFF
>TRBJ1-2|TRBV27|TRBD1|NA
TGTGCCAGCAGTCTAAACAGGGGGTACTATGGCTACACCTTC
CASSLNRGYYGYTF
>TRBJ1-3|TRBV7-3|NA|NA
TGTGCCAGCAGCTTAAATACTGGAAACACCATATATTTT
CASSLNTGNTIYF
>TRBJ2-2|TRBV6-5|NA|few
TGTGCCAGCAGACAGGGCACGAACACCGGGGAGCTGTTTTTT
CASRQGTNTGELFF
>TRBJ2-5|TRBV2|NA|NA
TGTGCCAGCAGACAGCCGGGGACACTCGGGGAGACCCAGTACTTC
CASRQPGTLGETQYF
>TRBJ2-3|TRBV4-1|TRBD2|NA
TGCGCCAGCAGCCGAGTCCCCTTAGCGGGGGTCACAGATACGCAGTATTTT
CASSRVPLAGVTDTQYF
>TRBJ2-5|TRBV18|TRBD1|NA
TGTGCCAGCTCACCGAGGGACAGGGGGCGTCAAGAGACCCAGTACTTC
CASSPRDRGRQETQYF
>TRBJ1-3|TRBV2|NA|NA
TGTGCCAGCAGTGGGGGACAAAGCTCTGGAAACACCATATATTTT
CASSGGQSSGNTIYF
>TRBJ2-4|TRBV9|TRBD2|NA
TGTGCCAGCAGCGAGACTAGCGGGGACATTCAGTACTTC
CASSETSGDIQYF